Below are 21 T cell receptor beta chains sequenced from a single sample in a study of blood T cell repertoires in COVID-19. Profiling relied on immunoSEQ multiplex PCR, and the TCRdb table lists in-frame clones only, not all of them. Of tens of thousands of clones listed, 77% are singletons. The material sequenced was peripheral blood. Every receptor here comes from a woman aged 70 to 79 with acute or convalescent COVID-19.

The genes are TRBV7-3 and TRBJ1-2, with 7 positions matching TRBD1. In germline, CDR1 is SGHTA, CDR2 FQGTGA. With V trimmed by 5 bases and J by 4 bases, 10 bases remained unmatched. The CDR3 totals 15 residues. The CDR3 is CASSPQGGMGYGYTF. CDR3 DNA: TGTGCCAGCAGCCCGCAGGGGGGCATGGGCTATGGCTACACCTTC.

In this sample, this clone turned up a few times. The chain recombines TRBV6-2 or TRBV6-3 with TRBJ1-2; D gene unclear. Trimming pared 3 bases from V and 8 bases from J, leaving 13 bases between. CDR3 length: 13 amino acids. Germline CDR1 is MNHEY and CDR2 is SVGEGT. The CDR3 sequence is CASSYGGFRGYTF. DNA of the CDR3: TGTGCCAGCAGTTATGGAGGGTTCCGCGGCTACACCTTC.

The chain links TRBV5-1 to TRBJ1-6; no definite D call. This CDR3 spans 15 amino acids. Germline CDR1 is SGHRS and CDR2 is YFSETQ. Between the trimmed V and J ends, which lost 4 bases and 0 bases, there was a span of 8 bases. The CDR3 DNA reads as TGCGCCAGCAGCCGAGAGAGCTCCTATAATTCACCCCTCCACTTT. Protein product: CASSRESSYNSPLHF.

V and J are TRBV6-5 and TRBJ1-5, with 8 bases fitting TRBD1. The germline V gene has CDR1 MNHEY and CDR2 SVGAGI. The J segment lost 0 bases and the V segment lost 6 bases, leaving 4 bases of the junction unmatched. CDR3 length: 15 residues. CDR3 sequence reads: CASRDRVVSNQPQHF. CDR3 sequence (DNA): TGTGCCAGCAGGGACAGGGTCGTTAGCAATCAGCCCCAGCATTTT.

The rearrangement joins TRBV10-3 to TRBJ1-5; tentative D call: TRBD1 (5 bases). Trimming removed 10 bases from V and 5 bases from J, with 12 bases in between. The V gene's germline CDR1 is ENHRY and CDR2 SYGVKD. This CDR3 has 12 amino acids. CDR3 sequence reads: CATRASDQPQHF. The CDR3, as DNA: TGTGCCACCAGGGCTTCCGATCAGCCCCAGCATTTT.

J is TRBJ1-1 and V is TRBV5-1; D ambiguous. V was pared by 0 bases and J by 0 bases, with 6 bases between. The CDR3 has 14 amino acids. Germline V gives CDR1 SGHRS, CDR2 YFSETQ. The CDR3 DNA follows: TGCGCCAGCAGCTTGGGGGCTATGAACACTGAAGCTTTCTTT. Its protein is CASSLGAMNTEAFF.

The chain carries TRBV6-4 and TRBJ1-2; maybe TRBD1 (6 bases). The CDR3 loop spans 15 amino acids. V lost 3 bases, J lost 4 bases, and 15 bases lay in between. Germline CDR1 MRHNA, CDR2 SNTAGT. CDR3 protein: CASSENGGGPYGYTF. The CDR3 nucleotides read TGTGCCAGCAGTGAGAACGGCGGGGGGCCCTATGGCTACACCTTC.

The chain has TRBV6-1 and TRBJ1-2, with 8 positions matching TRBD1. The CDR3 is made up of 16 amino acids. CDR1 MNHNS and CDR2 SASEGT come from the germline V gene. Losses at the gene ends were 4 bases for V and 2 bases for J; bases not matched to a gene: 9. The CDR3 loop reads CASSGNRGSGNYGYTF. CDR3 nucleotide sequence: TGTGCCAGCAGTGGTAACAGGGGGTCGGGGAACTATGGCTACACCTTC.

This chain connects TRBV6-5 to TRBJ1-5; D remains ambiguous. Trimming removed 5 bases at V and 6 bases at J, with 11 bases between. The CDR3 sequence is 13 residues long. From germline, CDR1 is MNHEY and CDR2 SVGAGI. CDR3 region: CASSHGPGQPQHF. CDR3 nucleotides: TGTGCCAGCAGTCACGGTCCGGGTCAGCCCCAGCATTTT.

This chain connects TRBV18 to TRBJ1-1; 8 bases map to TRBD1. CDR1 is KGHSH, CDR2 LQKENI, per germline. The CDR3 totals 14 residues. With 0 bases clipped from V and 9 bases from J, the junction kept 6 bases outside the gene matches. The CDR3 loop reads CASSPPGRGRKAFF. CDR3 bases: TGTGCCAGCTCACCACCGGGCAGGGGGCGAAAAGCTTTCTTT. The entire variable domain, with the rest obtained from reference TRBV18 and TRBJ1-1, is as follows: NAGVMQNPRHLVRRRGQEARLRCSPMKGHSHVYWYRQLPEEGLKFMVYLQKENIIDESGMPKERFSAEFPKEGPSILRIQQVVRGDSAAYFCASSPPGRGRKAFFGQGTRLTVV.

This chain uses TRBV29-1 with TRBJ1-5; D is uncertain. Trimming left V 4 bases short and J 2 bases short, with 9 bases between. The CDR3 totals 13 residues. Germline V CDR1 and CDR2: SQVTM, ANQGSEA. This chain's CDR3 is CSVASSGNQPQHF. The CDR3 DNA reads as TGCAGCGTTGCGTCCTCCGGCAATCAGCCCCAGCATTTT.

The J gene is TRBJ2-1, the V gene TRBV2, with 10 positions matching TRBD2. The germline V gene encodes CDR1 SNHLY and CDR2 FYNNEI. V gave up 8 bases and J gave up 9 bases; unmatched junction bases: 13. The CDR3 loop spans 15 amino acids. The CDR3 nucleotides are TGTGCCAGCTCTCGTGAGCGGGAGGGTCTGAGTGAGCAGTTCTTC. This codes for CASSREREGLSEQFF.

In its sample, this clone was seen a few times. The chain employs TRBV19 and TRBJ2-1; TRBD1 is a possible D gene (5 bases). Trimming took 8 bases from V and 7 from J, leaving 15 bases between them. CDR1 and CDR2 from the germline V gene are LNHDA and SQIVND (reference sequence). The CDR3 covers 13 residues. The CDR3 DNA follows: TGTGCCAGTGAAGCATCATGGACAAATGAGCAGTTCTTC. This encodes CASEASWTNEQFF.

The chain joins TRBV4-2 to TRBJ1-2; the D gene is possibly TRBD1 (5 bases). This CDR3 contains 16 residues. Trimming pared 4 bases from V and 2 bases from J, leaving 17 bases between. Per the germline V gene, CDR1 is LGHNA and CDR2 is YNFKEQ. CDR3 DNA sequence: TGTGCCAGCAGCCCCGGGGGGTGGGGGGTGAACTATGGCTACACCTTC. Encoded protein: CASSPGGWGVNYGYTF.

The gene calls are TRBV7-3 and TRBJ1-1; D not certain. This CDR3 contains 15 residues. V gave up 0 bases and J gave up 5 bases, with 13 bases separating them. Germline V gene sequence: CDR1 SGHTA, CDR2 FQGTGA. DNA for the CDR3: TGTGCCAGCAGCTTAACGCCCGGGAGCGGGACTGAAGCTTTCTTT. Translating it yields CASSLTPGSGTEAFF.

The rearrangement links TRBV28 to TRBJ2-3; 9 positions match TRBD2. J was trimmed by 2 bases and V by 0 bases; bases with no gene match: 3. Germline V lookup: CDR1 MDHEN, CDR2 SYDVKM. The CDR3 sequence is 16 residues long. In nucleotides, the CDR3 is TGTGCCAGCAGTTTATGGCGGGGGGGCTTCACAGATACGCAGTATTTT. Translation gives CASSLWRGGFTDTQYF. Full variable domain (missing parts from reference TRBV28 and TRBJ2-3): DVKVTQSSRYLVKRTGEKVFLECVQDMDHENMFWYRQDPGLGLRLIYFSYDVKMKEKGDIPEGYSVSREKKERFSLILESASTNQTSMYLCASSLWRGGFTDTQYFGPGTRLTVL.

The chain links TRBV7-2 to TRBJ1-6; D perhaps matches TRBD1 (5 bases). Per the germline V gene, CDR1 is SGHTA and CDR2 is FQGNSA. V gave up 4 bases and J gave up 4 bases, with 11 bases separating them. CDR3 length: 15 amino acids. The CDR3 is CASSSKGDYNSPLHF. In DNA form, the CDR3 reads TGTGCCAGCAGCTCCAAAGGGGATTATAATTCACCCCTCCACTTT.

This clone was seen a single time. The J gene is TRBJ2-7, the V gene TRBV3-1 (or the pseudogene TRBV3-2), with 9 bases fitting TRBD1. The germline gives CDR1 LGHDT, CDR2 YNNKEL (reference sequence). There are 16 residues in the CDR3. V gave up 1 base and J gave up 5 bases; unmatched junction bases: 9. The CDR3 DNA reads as TGTGCCAGCAGCCAAGTTCTGGGACAGGGCGGGAACGAGCAGTACTTC. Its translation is CASSQVLGQGGNEQYF.

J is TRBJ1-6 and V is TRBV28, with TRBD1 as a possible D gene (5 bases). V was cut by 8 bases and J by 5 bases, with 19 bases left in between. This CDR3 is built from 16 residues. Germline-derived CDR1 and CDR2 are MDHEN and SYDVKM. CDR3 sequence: CASHRAGDLNNSPLHF. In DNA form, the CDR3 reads TGTGCCAGCCACCGGGCGGGGGACCTCAATAATTCACCCCTCCACTTT.

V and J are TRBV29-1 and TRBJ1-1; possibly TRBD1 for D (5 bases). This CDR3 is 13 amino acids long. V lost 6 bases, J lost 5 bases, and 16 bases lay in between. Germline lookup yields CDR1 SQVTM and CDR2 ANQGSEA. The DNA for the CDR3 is TGCAGCGTGATGGGGGGGAGAGGAACTGAAGCTTTCTTT. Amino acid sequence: CSVMGGRGTEAFF.

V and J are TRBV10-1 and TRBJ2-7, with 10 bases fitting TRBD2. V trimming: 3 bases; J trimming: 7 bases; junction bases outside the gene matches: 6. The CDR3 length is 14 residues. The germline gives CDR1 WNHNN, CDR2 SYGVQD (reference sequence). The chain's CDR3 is CASSEAGGRREQYF. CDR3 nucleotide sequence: TGCGCCAGCAGTGAAGCGGGAGGGAGAAGAGAGCAGTACTTC.